This T cell receptor (beta chain) comes out of a study of blood T cell dynamics during melanoma immunotherapy. Findings and caveats of the study: Disease-control patients' PBMC repertoires became either more clonal or more diverse at W3.

Notes on this clone: What it binds is unknown.

Time point defined: week 3, after first cycle of checkpoint inhibitor. TCRdb's table, derived via immunoSEQ multiplex PCR, lists solely in-frame clones and lacks some. The sample lists about 14,000 clones, roughly 88% seen once, with approximately 5.3% in the top ten. V was trimmed by 5 bases and J by 0 bases, leaving 7 bases between them. Germline V gene lookup returns CDR1 SGHAT and CDR2 FQNNGV. CDR3 length equals 13 residues. The gene calls are TRBV11-2 and TRBJ1-1; D is unresolved. This clonotype was obtained from a human donor with melanoma. This specimen consisted of blood, obtained from a patient treated with checkpoint blockade. The chain's CDR3 is CASSTKLNTEAFF. In DNA, the CDR3 is TGTGCCAGCAGCACTAAGTTGAACACTGAAGCTTTCTTT. Drawing the rest from reference TRBV11-2 and TRBJ1-1, the complete variable domain is EAGVAQSPRYKIIEKRQSVAFWCNPISGHATLYWYQQILGQGPKLLIQFQNNGVVDDSQLPKDRFSAERLKGVDSTLKIQPAKLEDSAVYLCASSTKLNTEAFFGQGTRLTVV.